This TCR beta chain was identified in a study of liver allograft versus peripheral blood T cells. Study-level background: Transplanted livers held T cell receptor repertoires, and these were compared with repertoires in recipients' peripheral blood.

A word on this clonotype: Its antigen is as yet unknown. This may stem from a read error, because a much larger clone lies one nucleotide away.

Trimming left V 10 bases short and J 3 bases short, with 13 bases between. Germline values: CDR1 ENHRY, CDR2 SYGVKD. The CDR3 runs 13 residues. TCRdb itself ran the reads through MiXCR, one entry per CDR3 protein. The data hold around 8,600 distinct CDR3 sequences, with 19% observed a single time. Study results and caveats: Reported data describe T cell receptor repertoires within liver allografts as differing from those in peripheral blood.

This clonotype was obtained from a human patient who had a liver transplant. Some T cells may be provided by the graft donor. The chain is built from TRBV10-3 and TRBJ1-5; tentative D call: TRBD1 (6 bases). Here the CDR3 DNA reads TGTGCCAGTGCGACAGGCGTCAATCAGCCCCAGCATTTT. Protein sequence: CASATGVNQPQHF.